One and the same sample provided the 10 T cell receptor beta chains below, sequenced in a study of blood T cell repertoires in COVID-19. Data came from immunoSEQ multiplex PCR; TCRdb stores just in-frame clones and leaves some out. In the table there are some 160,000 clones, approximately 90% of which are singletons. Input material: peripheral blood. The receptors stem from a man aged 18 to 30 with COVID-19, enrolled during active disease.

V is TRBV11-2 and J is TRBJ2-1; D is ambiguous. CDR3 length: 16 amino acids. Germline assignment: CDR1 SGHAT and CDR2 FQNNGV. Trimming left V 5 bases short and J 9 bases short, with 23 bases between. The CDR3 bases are TGTGCCAGCAGCCAATCCCGGGTCCCCATTCCCCGTGAGCAGTTCTTC. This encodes CASSQSRVPIPREQFF.

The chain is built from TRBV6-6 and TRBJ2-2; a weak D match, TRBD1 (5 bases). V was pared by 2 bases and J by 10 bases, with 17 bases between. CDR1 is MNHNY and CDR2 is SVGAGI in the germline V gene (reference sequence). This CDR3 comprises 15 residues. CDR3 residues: CASSYGQGPRLELFF. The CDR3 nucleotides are TGTGCCAGCAGTTACGGGCAGGGTCCTCGATTGGAGCTGTTTTTT.

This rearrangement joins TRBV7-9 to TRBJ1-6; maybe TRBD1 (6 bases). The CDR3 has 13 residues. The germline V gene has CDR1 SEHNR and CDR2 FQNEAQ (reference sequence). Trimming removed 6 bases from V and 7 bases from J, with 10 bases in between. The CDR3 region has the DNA TGTGCCAGCAGACGGACAGACAATTCACCCCTCCACTTT. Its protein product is CASRRTDNSPLHF.

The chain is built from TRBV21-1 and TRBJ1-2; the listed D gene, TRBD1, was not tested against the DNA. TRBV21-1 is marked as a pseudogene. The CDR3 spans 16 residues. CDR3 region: CASSKEGGQGGYGYTF. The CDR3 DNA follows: TGTGCCAGCAGCAAAGAGGGCGGGCAGGGGGGCTATGGCTACACCTTC.

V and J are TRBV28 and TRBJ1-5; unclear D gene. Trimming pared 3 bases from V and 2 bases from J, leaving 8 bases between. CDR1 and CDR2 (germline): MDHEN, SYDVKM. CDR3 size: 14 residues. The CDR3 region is CASSLRLGNQPQHF. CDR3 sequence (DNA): TGTGCCAGCAGTTTGAGGCTCGGCAATCAGCCCCAGCATTTT.

CDR3 residues: CASSLDPGNSGNTIYF. The DNA of the CDR3 is TGCGCCAGCAGCTTGGACCCAGGGAACTCTGGAAACACCATATATTTT. The V gene is TRBV5-1, the J gene TRBJ1-3; D might be TRBD1 (5 bases). The CDR3 is 16 residues long. With 0 bases removed from V and 0 bases from J, the gap between germline ends came to 10 bases. Germline assignment: CDR1 SGHRS and CDR2 YFSETQ. Filled out from reference TRBV5-1 and TRBJ1-3, the complete variable domain reads KAGVTQTPRYLIKTRGQQVTLSCSPISGHRSVSWYQQTPGQGLQFLFEYFSETQRNKGNFPGRFSGRQFSNSRSEMNVSTLELGDSALYLCASSLDPGNSGNTIYFGEGSWLTVV.

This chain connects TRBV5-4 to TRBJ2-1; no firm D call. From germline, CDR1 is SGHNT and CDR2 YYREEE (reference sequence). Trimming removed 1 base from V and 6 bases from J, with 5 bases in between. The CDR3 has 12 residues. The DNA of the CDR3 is TGTGCCAGCAGCTTGCGACTCAATGAGCAGTTCTTC. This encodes CASSLRLNEQFF.

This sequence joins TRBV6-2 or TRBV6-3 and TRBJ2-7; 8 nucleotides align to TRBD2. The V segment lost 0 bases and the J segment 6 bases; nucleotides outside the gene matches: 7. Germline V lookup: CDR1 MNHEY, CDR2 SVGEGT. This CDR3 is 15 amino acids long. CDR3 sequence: CASSYSGTRGGEQYF. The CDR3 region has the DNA TGTGCCAGCAGTTACTCTGGGACTAGAGGGGGCGAGCAGTACTTC.

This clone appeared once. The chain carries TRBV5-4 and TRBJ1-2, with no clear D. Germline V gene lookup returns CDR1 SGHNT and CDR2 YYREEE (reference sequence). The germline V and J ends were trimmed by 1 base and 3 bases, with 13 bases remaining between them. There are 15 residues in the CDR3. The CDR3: CASSLIGRPDYGYTF. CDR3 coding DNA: TGTGCCAGCAGCTTGATTGGCAGGCCTGACTATGGCTACACCTTC.

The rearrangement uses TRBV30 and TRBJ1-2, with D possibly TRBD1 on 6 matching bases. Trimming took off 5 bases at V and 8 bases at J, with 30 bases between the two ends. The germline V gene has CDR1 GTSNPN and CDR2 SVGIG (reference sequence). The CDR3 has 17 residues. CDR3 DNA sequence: TGTGCCTGGTGGACCGGGACAAATACCAACCCAATCGACGGCTACACCTTC. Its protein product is CAWWTGTNTNPIDGYTF.